The rows below give T cell receptor beta chains drawn from one sample of a study of CD8 T cells in Susac syndrome. TCRdb passed the immunoSEQ multiplex PCR reads through MiXCR, listing each CDR3 protein once. The sample has fewer than 200,000 distinct CDR3 sequences, approximately 95% seen once. Sequenced: CD4+ T cells from PBMCs. These receptors were collected from a human donor in good health. Each CDR3 is given with its conserved first and last residue. Fields, in order: J gene, V gene, clone size, D gene, CDR3 DNA, CDR3 protein. A D gene is named only where the DNA matches it firmly. Size values are once, few and many counts, or a class for expanded clones, and some rows have none.

j_gene: TRBJ2-1
v_gene: TRBV4-2
abundance: NA
d_gene: TRBD2
CDR3nt: TGTGCCAGCAGCACAAGCGGGATGGGGGATGAGCAGTTCTTC
CDR3aa: CASSTSGMGDEQFF

j_gene: TRBJ2-7
v_gene: TRBV25-1
abundance: NA
d_gene: TRBD2
CDR3nt: TGTGCCAGCAGTGTATCTAGCGGGGGGAGAACCTACGAGCAGTACTTC
CDR3aa: CASSVSSGGRTYEQYF

j_gene: TRBJ1-3
v_gene: TRBV2
abundance: NA
d_gene: NA
CDR3nt: TGTGCCAGCAGTGGGAGGGGGAGCGGAAACACCATATATTTT
CDR3aa: CASSGRGSGNTIYF

j_gene: TRBJ2-5
v_gene: TRBV15
abundance: NA
d_gene: TRBD2
CDR3nt: TGTGCCACCAGCACGCTAGCGGGAGAAGAGACCCAGTACTTC
CDR3aa: CATSTLAGEETQYF

j_gene: TRBJ2-2
v_gene: TRBV11-2
abundance: NA
d_gene: TRBD2
CDR3nt: TGTGCCAGCAGCCGGTGGCGGGAGGTACGAACCGGGGAGCTGTTTTTT
CDR3aa: CASSRWREVRTGELFF

j_gene: TRBJ1-5
v_gene: TRBV29-1
abundance: NA
d_gene: NA
CDR3nt: TGCAGCGTTGGGGGGGAAGGGCAGCCCCAGCATTTT
CDR3aa: CSVGGEGQPQHF

j_gene: TRBJ2-1
v_gene: TRBV20-1
abundance: few
d_gene: TRBD2
CDR3nt: TGCAGTGCTGCGGGACTAGCGGGAGCCTACAATGAGCAGTTCTTC
CDR3aa: CSAAGLAGAYNEQFF

j_gene: TRBJ2-3
v_gene: TRBV28
abundance: NA
d_gene: TRBD1
CDR3nt: TGTGCCAGCAGTCCCCCCGGACAGGGAGCCTACACAGATACGCAGTATTTT
CDR3aa: CASSPPGQGAYTDTQYF

j_gene: TRBJ2-1
v_gene: TRBV7-2
abundance: NA
d_gene: NA
CDR3nt: TGTGCCAGCAGCATCCGGGCCCTCACCTACAATGAGCAGTTCTTC
CDR3aa: CASSIRALTYNEQFF

j_gene: TRBJ1-3
v_gene: TRBV7-9
abundance: NA
d_gene: NA
CDR3nt: TGTGCCAGCAGCCCAAGACTACTCTCTGGAAACACCATATATTTT
CDR3aa: CASSPRLLSGNTIYF

j_gene: TRBJ2-1
v_gene: TRBV7-9
abundance: NA
d_gene: TRBD2
CDR3nt: TGTGCCAGCAGCTTAGGCGGGGGAGGTAATGAGCAGTTCTTC
CDR3aa: CASSLGGGGNEQFF

j_gene: TRBJ2-3
v_gene: TRBV7-2
abundance: NA
d_gene: NA
CDR3nt: TGTGCCAGCACCTCCAACTTTGGAGATACGCAGTATTTT
CDR3aa: CASTSNFGDTQYF

j_gene: TRBJ2-3
v_gene: TRBV7-3
abundance: NA
d_gene: TRBD1
CDR3nt: TGTGCCAGCAGCTACACAGGGGGCACAGATACGCAGTATTTT
CDR3aa: CASSYTGGTDTQYF

j_gene: TRBJ2-7
v_gene: TRBV19
abundance: NA
d_gene: NA
CDR3nt: TGTGCCAGTAGGGAGCGGAGGAGCTCCTACGAGCAGTACTTC
CDR3aa: CASRERRSSYEQYF

j_gene: TRBJ1-1
v_gene: TRBV29-1
abundance: NA
d_gene: TRBD1
CDR3nt: TGCAGCGCCGACGGCCGACAGGGTCCGATCGAAGCTTTCTTT
CDR3aa: CSADGRQGPIEAFF

j_gene: TRBJ2-3
v_gene: TRBV7-2
abundance: few
d_gene: NA
CDR3nt: TGTGCCAGCAGCTTAGAGGCGGGCACAGATACGCAGTATTTT
CDR3aa: CASSLEAGTDTQYF

j_gene: TRBJ2-1
v_gene: TRBV20-1
abundance: once
d_gene: TRBD1
CDR3nt: TGCAGTGCTAACGGCCTCCAGGGGGCATACAATGAGCAGTTCTTC
CDR3aa: CSANGLQGAYNEQFF

j_gene: TRBJ2-3
v_gene: TRBV7-2
abundance: NA
d_gene: NA
CDR3nt: TGTGCCAGCAGCTTAGCCACGTGGACAGATACGCAGTATTTT
CDR3aa: CASSLATWTDTQYF

j_gene: TRBJ1-2
v_gene: TRBV5-6
abundance: NA
d_gene: TRBD1
CDR3nt: TGTGCCAGCAGCCAGGACAGGGGGTTTGGCTACACCTTC
CDR3aa: CASSQDRGFGYTF

j_gene: TRBJ2-7
v_gene: TRBV29-1
abundance: NA
d_gene: TRBD2
CDR3nt: TGCAGCCCCCCTCCCCATAGCGGGCCCCGCTACGAGCAGTACTTC
CDR3aa: CSPPPHSGPRYEQYF

j_gene: TRBJ2-7
v_gene: TRBV7-2
abundance: few
d_gene: NA
CDR3nt: TGTGCCAGCAGCTCAGGGACCCGAGAGCAGTACTTC
CDR3aa: CASSSGTREQYF

j_gene: TRBJ1-2
v_gene: TRBV29-1
abundance: few
d_gene: NA
CDR3nt: TGCAGCGTCTTGTCGCGTGGCTACACCTTC
CDR3aa: CSVLSRGYTF

j_gene: TRBJ1-5
v_gene: TRBV3-1
abundance: few
d_gene: TRBD1
CDR3nt: TGTGCCAGCAGCCTAGACAGGGGCAATCAGCCCCAGCATTTT
CDR3aa: CASSLDRGNQPQHF

j_gene: TRBJ2-7
v_gene: TRBV15
abundance: NA
d_gene: TRBD2
CDR3nt: TGTGCCACCAGCGCCCCCGGGACTAGCGGGAGACGTGAGCAGTACTTC
CDR3aa: CATSAPGTSGRREQYF

j_gene: TRBJ2-4
v_gene: TRBV29-1
abundance: NA
d_gene: NA
CDR3nt: TGCAGCGGCGGCCCCCAAATTAGGATTCAGTACTTC
CDR3aa: CSGGPQIRIQYF

j_gene: TRBJ2-1
v_gene: TRBV7-9
abundance: NA
d_gene: TRBD2
CDR3nt: TGTGCCAGCAGCTCGAGCCTCTCTAGCGGGGCCTACAATGAGCAGTTCTTC
CDR3aa: CASSSSLSSGAYNEQFF

j_gene: TRBJ1-2
v_gene: TRBV30
abundance: NA
d_gene: NA
CDR3nt: TGTGCCTGGACCCCCGAGCGACCTAACTATGGCTACACCTTC
CDR3aa: CAWTPERPNYGYTF

j_gene: TRBJ1-1
v_gene: TRBV29-1
abundance: once
d_gene: NA
CDR3nt: TGCAGCGTTGAAGGGACGAAGAGGGCTGAAGCTTTCTTT
CDR3aa: CSVEGTKRAEAFF

j_gene: TRBJ1-1
v_gene: TRBV29-1
abundance: NA
d_gene: NA
CDR3nt: TGCAGCGTTCGACGACAGAACACTGAAGCTTTCTTT
CDR3aa: CSVRRQNTEAFF

j_gene: TRBJ1-5
v_gene: TRBV24-1
abundance: NA
d_gene: NA
CDR3nt: TGTGCCACCAGTGCGGGGGGATATCAGCCCCAGCATTTT
CDR3aa: CATSAGGYQPQHF

j_gene: TRBJ2-1
v_gene: TRBV12-3/TRBV12-4
abundance: NA
d_gene: NA
CDR3nt: TGTGCCAGCAGGCACAGGTCCGACCTGTACAATGAGCAGTTCTTC
CDR3aa: CASRHRSDLYNEQFF

j_gene: TRBJ2-5
v_gene: TRBV24-1
abundance: NA
d_gene: TRBD1
CDR3nt: TGTGCCGTTGCAGGGGGTAGTGAGACCCAGTACTTC
CDR3aa: CAVAGGSETQYF

j_gene: TRBJ2-3
v_gene: TRBV7-6
abundance: NA
d_gene: TRBD2
CDR3nt: TGTGCCAGCAGCTTAGCGGTGGCGGGAGGGCCCAATACGCAGTATTTT
CDR3aa: CASSLAVAGGPNTQYF

j_gene: TRBJ2-1
v_gene: TRBV19
abundance: NA
d_gene: TRBD2
CDR3nt: TGTGCCAGCCTCCCTGGGACTAGCGGGAGAAGGAACCCGAATGAGCAGTTCTTC
CDR3aa: CASLPGTSGRRNPNEQFF

j_gene: TRBJ1-4
v_gene: TRBV27
abundance: NA
d_gene: NA
CDR3nt: TGTGCCAGCAAGCTTGTTTTCGAGGAAAAACTGTTTTTT
CDR3aa: CASKLVFEEKLFF